Below, one TCR beta chain is given with its context. This entry comes from a study of blood T cell repertoires in COVID-19. Study as a whole: T cells, B-cell-depleted T cells, or PBMCs supplied cDNA or gDNA.

This CDR3 contains 11 residues. The ends were cut back, 4 bases at V and 7 bases at J, with 7 bases in the middle. Germline V lookup: CDR1 ENHRY, CDR2 SYGVKD. Using immunoSEQ multiplex PCR, the repertoire was profiled, and TCRdb retains in-frame clones only, with some absent. Of roughly 11,000 clones in the sample, approximately 86% are singletons; the top ten hold about a fifth. Sequenced sample: peripheral blood. This TCR derives from a human donor in a cohort sampled during active COVID-19. V is TRBV10-3 and J is TRBJ1-1; D is uncertain. Here the CDR3 reads CAISGGSEAFF. In DNA, the CDR3 is TGTGCCATCAGTGGCGGGAGTGAAGCTTTCTTT.